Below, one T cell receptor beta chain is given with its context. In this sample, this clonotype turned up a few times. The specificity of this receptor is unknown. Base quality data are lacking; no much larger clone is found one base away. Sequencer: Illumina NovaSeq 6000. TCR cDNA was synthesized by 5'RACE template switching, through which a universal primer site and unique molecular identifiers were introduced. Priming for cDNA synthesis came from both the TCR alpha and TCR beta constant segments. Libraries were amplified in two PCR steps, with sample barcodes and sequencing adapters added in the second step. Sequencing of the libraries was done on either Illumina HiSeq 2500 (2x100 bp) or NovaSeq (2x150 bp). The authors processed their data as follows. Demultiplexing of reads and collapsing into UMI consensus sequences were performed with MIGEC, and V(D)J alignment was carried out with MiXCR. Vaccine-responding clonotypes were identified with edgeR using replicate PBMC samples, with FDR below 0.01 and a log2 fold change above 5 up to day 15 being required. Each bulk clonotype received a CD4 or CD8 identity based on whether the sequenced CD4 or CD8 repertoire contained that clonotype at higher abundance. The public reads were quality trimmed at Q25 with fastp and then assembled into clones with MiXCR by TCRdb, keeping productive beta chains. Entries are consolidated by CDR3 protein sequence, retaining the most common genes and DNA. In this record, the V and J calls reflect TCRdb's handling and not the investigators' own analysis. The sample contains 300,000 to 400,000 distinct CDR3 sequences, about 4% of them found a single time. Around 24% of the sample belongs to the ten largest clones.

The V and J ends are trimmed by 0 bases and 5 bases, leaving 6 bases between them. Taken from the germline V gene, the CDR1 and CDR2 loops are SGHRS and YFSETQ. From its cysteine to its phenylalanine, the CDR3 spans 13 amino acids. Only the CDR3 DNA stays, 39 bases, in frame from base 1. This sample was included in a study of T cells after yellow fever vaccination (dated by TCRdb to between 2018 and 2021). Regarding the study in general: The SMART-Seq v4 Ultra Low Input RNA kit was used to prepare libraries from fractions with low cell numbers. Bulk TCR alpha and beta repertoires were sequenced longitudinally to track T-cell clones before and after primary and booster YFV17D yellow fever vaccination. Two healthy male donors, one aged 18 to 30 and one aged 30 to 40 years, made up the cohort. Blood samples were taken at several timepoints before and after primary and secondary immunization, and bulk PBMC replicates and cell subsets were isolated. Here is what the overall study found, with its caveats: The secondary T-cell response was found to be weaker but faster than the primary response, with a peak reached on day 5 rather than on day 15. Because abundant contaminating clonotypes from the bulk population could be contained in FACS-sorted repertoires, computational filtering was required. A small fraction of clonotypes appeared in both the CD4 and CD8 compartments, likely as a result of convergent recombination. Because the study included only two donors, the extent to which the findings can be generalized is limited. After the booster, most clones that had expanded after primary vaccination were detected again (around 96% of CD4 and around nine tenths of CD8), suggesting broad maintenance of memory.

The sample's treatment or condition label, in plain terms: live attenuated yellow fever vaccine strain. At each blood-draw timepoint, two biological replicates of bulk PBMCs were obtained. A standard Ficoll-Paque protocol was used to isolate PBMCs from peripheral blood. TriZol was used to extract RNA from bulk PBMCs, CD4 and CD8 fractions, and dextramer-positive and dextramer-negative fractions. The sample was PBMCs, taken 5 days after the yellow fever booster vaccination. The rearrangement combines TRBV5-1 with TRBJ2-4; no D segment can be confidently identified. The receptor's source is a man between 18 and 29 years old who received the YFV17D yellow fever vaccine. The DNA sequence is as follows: TGCGCCAGCAGCTTGGGTACAGAAAACATTCAGTACTTC. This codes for CASSLGTENIQYF.